The 22 T cell receptor beta chains given below trace back to one sample, sequenced in a study of OX40 agonist ivuxolimab in advanced cancers. Here immunoSEQ multiplex PCR was the method, and the copy in TCRdb shows in-frame clones only, minus some. The sample contains 60,000 to 85,000 clones, 60% to 80% of which appear only once. Sequences were derived from CD4+ or CD8+ T cells sorted from blood, sampled in a trial of the OX40 agonist ivuxolimab. These receptors were collected from an adult with an advanced solid tumor such as melanoma, head and neck, liver or kidney cancer.

The V call is TRBV10-2, the J call TRBJ1-1, with D perhaps matching TRBD1 (6 bases). The germline gives CDR1 WSHSY, CDR2 SAAADI. This CDR3 spans 14 amino acids. V was shortened by 6 bases and J by 0 bases, with 11 bases between the two germline ends. CDR3 region: CASRMTGLNTEAFF. As DNA, the CDR3 is TGCGCCAGCAGGATGACAGGCCTGAACACTGAAGCTTTCTTT.

The chain couples TRBV28 to TRBJ2-7, with TRBD2 identical over 8 bases. Per germline, CDR1 MDHEN and CDR2 SYDVKM. V gave up 6 bases and J gave up 9 bases; unmatched junction bases: 13. The CDR3 extends over 14 amino acids. CDR3 sequence: CASRGGGGRPPQYF. The CDR3 DNA reads TGTGCCAGCAGAGGGGGAGGCGGGAGGCCTCCGCAGTACTTC.

CDR3 bases: TGTGCCAGCAGCCAAGTAAACAATTCACCCCTCCACTTT. Its translation is CASSQVNNSPLHF. The chain uses TRBV14 and TRBJ1-6, with D uncertain. CDR3 length: 13 residues. In germline, CDR1 is SGHDN, CDR2 FVKESK. Trimming stripped 1 base from V and 7 bases from J, with 5 bases between.

The V and J genes are TRBV7-3 and TRBJ1-5; D not resolved. Germline V gene data show CDR1 as SGHTA and CDR2 as FQGTGA. The CDR3 extends over 13 amino acids. V was cut by 2 bases and J by 4 bases, with 6 bases left in between. The chain's CDR3 is CASSLSRNQPQHF. CDR3 DNA sequence: TGTGCCAGCAGCTTATCCAGAAATCAGCCCCAGCATTTT.

This clone came up a few times. This chain joins TRBV28 and TRBJ2-1, with unresolved D. V lost 5 bases, J lost 5 bases, and 16 bases lay in between. The CDR3 extends over 15 amino acids. Germline CDR1 and CDR2: MDHEN and SYDVKM. The CDR3 bases are TGTGCCAGCAGTCCGCCCAGCCATAAACACAATGAGCAGTTCTTC. It is translated as CASSPPSHKHNEQFF.

This chain joins TRBV7-2 and TRBJ2-1; D unresolved. Germline values: CDR1 SGHTA, CDR2 FQGNSA. CDR3 length: 12 amino acids. Between the trimmed V and J ends, which lost 0 bases and 12 bases, there was a span of 9 bases. This CDR3 reads CASSLARVGQFF. Written as DNA, the CDR3 is TGTGCCAGCAGCTTAGCTAGGGTGGGGCAGTTCTTC.

A few counts support this clone. The V call is TRBV7-8, the J call TRBJ2-7, with D maybe TRBD2 (6 bases). The ends were cut back, 1 base at V and 3 bases at J, with 10 bases in the middle. Germline CDR1 and CDR2: SGHVS and FQNEAQ. This CDR3 is built from 14 residues. CDR3 protein: CASSLEGGSYEQYF. The CDR3 nucleotides read TGTGCCAGCAGCTTAGAGGGAGGAAGCTACGAGCAGTACTTC.

The J gene is TRBJ2-5, the V gene TRBV7-9; D uncertain. CDR3 length: 13 amino acids. The germline CDR1 and CDR2 sequences are SEHNR and FQNEAQ (reference sequence). Trimming cost V 5 bases and J 5 bases, with 12 bases left between them. CDR3 amino acids: CASSRSDGETQYF. The CDR3 region has the DNA TGTGCCAGCAGCCGGTCGGACGGGGAGACCCAGTACTTC.

The chain joins TRBV14 to TRBJ2-2, with D perhaps matching TRBD2 (6 bases). V lost 2 bases and J lost 0, with 10 bases in between. Germline CDR1 is SGHDN and CDR2 is FVKESK. The CDR3 is 16 amino acids. CDR3 region: CASSQWRGANTGELFF. The CDR3 region has the DNA TGTGCCAGCAGCCAATGGAGGGGCGCGAACACCGGGGAGCTGTTTTTT.

This rearrangement joins TRBV28 to TRBJ1-2; D perhaps matches TRBD1 (6 bases). CDR3 length: 15 amino acids. Germline lookup yields CDR1 MDHEN and CDR2 SYDVKM. The V end was cut by 8 bases, the J end by 4 bases, with 20 bases between. CDR3: CASSPDRGAPYGYTF. Written as DNA, the CDR3 is TGTGCCAGCTCGCCGGACAGAGGGGCCCCCTATGGCTACACCTTC.

V usage is TRBV5-6 and J usage is TRBJ1-2; D is unclear. V was trimmed by 0 bases and J by 7 bases, leaving 22 bases between them. Germline assignment: CDR1 SGHDT and CDR2 YYEEEE. The length of the CDR3 is 17 residues. The DNA for the CDR3 is TGTGCCAGCAGCTTGGGAGGGCTGATCCGTTCAGTTTCTGGCTACACCTTC. Translating it yields CASSLGGLIRSVSGYTF.

The chain employs TRBV18 and TRBJ2-1; 7 positions match TRBD1. The ends lost 6 bases at V and 11 bases at J; junction bases unmatched: 10. The CDR3 covers 13 residues. Germline loops: CDR1 KGHSH, CDR2 LQKENI. The CDR3: CASSLGQEAQQFF. The CDR3 DNA is TGTGCCAGCTCGCTCGGACAGGAAGCCCAGCAGTTCTTC. Complete variable domain (other parts from reference TRBV18 and TRBJ2-1): NAGVMQNPRHLVRRRGQEARLRCSPMKGHSHVYWYRQLPEEGLKFMVYLQKENIIDESGMPKERFSAEFPKEGPSILRIQQVVRGDSAAYFCASSLGQEAQQFFGPGTRLTVL.

This clone occurred once. The rearrangement uses TRBV19 and TRBJ2-5, with 9 bases aligning to TRBD2. V trimming: 2 bases; J trimming: 0 bases; junction bases outside the gene matches: 1. The germline V gene encodes CDR1 LNHDA and CDR2 SQIVND (reference sequence). The CDR3 is made up of 15 amino acids. In nucleotides, the CDR3 is TGTGCCAGTAGTATACTAGCGGGGAACCAAGAGACCCAGTACTTC. Translating it yields CASSILAGNQETQYF. Looking up the rest from reference TRBV19 and TRBJ2-5 gives the full variable domain: DGGITQSPKYLFRKEGQNVTLSCEQNLNHDAMYWYRQDPGQGLRLIYYSQIVNDFQKGDIAEGYSVSREKKESFPLTVTSAQKNPTAFYLCASSILAGNQETQYFGPGTRLLVL.

CDR3 DNA: TGTGCCAGCAATTACAATGAGCAGTTCTTC. It specifies CASNYNEQFF. The V and J genes are TRBV2 and TRBJ2-1; D remains ambiguous. The V gene's germline CDR1 is SNHLY and CDR2 FYNNEI. With 7 bases removed from V and 4 bases from J, the gap between germline ends came to 2 bases. The CDR3 runs 10 residues.

This chain joins TRBV28 and TRBJ2-7, with D possibly being TRBD1 or TRBD2 (5 bases each). CDR3 size: 15 residues. V was shortened by 2 bases and J by 4 bases, with 15 bases between the two germline ends. CDR1 is MDHEN and CDR2 is SYDVKM in the germline V gene. Written as DNA, the CDR3 is TGTGCCAGCAGTTTAGGGGCCGGGGTTGCTTACGAGCAGTACTTC. This encodes CASSLGAGVAYEQYF.

A single count supports this clone. The chain has TRBV7-3 and TRBJ2-2, with TRBD1 matching 8 bases. There are 15 residues in the CDR3. The germline V gene has CDR1 SGHTA and CDR2 FQGTGA. The junction had 2 bases not matched to a gene; V was cut back by 5 bases and J by 0 bases. CDR3 nucleotide sequence: TGTGCCAGCAGCCGACAGGGGACGAACACCGGGGAGCTGTTTTTT. Translated: CASSRQGTNTGELFF.

The rearrangement joins TRBV7-2 to TRBJ2-1; 13 bases fit TRBD2. The CDR3 contains 17 residues. Germline CDR1 is SGHTA and CDR2 is FQGNSA. V lost 5 bases and J lost 8; bases outside the gene matches: 12. CDR3 region: CASSTGATSGGAYEQFF. The CDR3, as DNA: TGTGCCAGCAGCACCGGTGCCACTAGCGGGGGGGCCTATGAGCAGTTCTTC. The full variable domain, rest sourced from reference TRBV7-2 and TRBJ2-1, is GAGVSQSPSNKVTEKGKDVELRCDPISGHTALYWYRQSLGQGLEFLIYFQGNSAPDKSGLPSDRFSAERTGGSVSTLTIQRTQQEDSAVYLCASSTGATSGGAYEQFFGPGTRLTVL.

The chain couples TRBV29-1 to TRBJ1-2, with D uncertain. This CDR3 comprises 13 residues. Germline V CDR1 and CDR2: SQVTM, ANQGSEA. V dropped 5 bases and J dropped 8 bases, with 18 bases sitting between them. CDR3 loop: CSVRLETGTGYTF. CDR3 DNA sequence: TGCAGCGTTAGGTTAGAGACCGGTACCGGCTACACCTTC.

The CDR3 nucleotides read TGTGCCAGCCTAACAGATACGTCCAGTCAGACCCAGTACTTC. As protein: CASLTDTSSQTQYF. This rearrangement joins TRBV7-8 to TRBJ2-5; D not certain. Trimming cost V 8 bases and J 6 bases, with 19 bases left between them. The germline V gene has CDR1 SGHVS and CDR2 FQNEAQ. This CDR3 is built from 14 residues.

The chain is built from TRBV11-2 and TRBJ1-3; D ambiguous. Germline CDR1 is SGHAT and CDR2 is FQNNGV. Trimming removed 4 bases at V and 1 base at J, with 11 bases between. The CDR3 covers 15 residues. The CDR3 protein is CASSSSLGSGNTIYF. The CDR3 DNA follows: TGTGCCAGCAGCTCATCTCTGGGTTCTGGAAACACCATATATTTT.

This clone was seen only a few times. The chain links TRBV2 to TRBJ1-2, with a tentative D call TRBD1 (5 bases). This CDR3 spans 16 amino acids. CDR1 and CDR2 from the germline V gene are SNHLY and FYNNEI. The V end lost 6 bases, the J end lost 7 bases, and 24 bases lay between the germline ends. CDR3 in DNA: TGTGCCAGCAGGAGAGCCGCGGGACTTCCGGGCCTTGGCTACACCTTC. This codes for CASRRAAGLPGLGYTF.

The chain employs TRBV19 and TRBJ1-5, with 9 positions matching TRBD1. Trimming took 3 bases from V and 2 from J; bases not matched to a gene: 11. This CDR3 is 18 amino acids long. Germline loops: CDR1 LNHDA, CDR2 SQIVND (reference sequence). CDR3 region: CASSILGQGTFRNQPQHF. CDR3 DNA sequence: TGTGCCAGTAGTATTTTGGGACAGGGAACTTTTCGCAATCAGCCCCAGCATTTT.